The TCR beta chain described here comes from a study of cytomegalovirus exposure and HLA in healthy donors. Germline CDR1 and CDR2: MNHNY and SVGAGI (reference sequence). This CDR3 region has 15 residues. J was trimmed by 4 bases and V by 0 bases; bases with no gene match: 5. To note about this clone: Its matching antigen is unknown.

Both 60 Vbeta primers and 13 Jbeta primers went into the PCR. Sequencing was performed with immunoSEQ multiplex PCR; in TCRdb, only in-frame clones are kept and a portion is missing. The sample records 170,000 or so clones, approximately 88% being singletons. Study-wide points: TCR beta V- and J-gene trimming was later associated with a missense DCLRE1C variant. Reports indicated that the classifier achieved high specificity and sensitivity in diagnosing cytomegalovirus status. Upon later analysis, TCR association rates were observed to vary by HLA locus, being highest for DRB1 and lowest for HLA-C.

The sequenced sample consisted of PBMCs. The sequence was collected from a boy aged 2 to 10 in good health and CMV-seronegative. The rearrangement links TRBV6-6 to TRBJ1-1; TRBD1 matches at 7 bases. CDR3 protein: CASSYSRQGRTEAFF. DNA of the CDR3: TGTGCCAGCAGTTACTCGAGACAGGGACGCACTGAAGCTTTCTTT.